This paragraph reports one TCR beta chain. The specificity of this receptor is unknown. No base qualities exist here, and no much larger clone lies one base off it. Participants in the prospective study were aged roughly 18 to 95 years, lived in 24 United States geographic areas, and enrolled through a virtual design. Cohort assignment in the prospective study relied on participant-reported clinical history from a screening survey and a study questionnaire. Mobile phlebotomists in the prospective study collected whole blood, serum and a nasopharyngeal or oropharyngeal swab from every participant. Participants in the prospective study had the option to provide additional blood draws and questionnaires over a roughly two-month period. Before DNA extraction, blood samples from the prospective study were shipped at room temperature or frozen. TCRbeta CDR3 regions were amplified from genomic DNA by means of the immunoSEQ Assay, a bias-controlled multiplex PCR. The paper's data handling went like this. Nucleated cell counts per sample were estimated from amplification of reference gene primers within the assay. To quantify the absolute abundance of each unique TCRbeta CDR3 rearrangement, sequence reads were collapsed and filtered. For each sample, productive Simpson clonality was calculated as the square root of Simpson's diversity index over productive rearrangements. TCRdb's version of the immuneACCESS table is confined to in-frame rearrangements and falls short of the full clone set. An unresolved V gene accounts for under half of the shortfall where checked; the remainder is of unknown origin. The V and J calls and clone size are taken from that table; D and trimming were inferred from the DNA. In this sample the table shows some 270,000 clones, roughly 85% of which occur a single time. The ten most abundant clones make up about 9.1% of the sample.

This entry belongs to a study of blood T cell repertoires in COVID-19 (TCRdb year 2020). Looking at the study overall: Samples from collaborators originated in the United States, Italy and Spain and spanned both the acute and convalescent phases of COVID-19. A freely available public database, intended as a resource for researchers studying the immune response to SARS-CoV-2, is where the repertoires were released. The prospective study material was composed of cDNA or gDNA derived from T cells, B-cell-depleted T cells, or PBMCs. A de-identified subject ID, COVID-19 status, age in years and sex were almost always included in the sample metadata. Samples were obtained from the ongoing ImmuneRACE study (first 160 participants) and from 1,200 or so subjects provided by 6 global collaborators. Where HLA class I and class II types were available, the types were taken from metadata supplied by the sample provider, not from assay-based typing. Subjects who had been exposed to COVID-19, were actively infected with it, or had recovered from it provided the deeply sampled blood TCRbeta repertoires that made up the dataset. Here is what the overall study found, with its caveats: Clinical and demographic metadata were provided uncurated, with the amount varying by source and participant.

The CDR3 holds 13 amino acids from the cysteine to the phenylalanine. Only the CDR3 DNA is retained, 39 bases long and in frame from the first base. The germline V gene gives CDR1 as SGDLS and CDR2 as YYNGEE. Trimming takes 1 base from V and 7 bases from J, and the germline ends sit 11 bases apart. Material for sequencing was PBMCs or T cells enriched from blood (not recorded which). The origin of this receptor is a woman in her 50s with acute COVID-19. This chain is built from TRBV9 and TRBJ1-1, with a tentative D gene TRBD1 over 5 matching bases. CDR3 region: CASSVLGGHEAFF. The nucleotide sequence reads TGTGCCAGCAGCGTATTGGGGGGTCATGAAGCTTTCTTT.